This T cell receptor beta chain was profiled in a study of CD8 T cells in Susac syndrome. TCR beta sequencing covered blood CD8+ and CD4+ T cells. For this clonotype: The target antigen is unknown.

Findings of the study overall: Only a relatively small number of individuals were included in the TCR sequencing and HLA analysis.

Random hexamers served to reverse transcribe roughly 0.5 to 1 ug RNA. Amplification of TCR beta CDR3 by immunoSEQ multiplex PCR spanned 54 Vbeta and 13 Jbeta. MiXCR, applied by TCRdb to the immunoSEQ multiplex PCR reads, yields one record per CDR3 protein. The sample yields 250,000 to 350,000 distinct CDR3 sequences, roughly 85% seen once. The sample taken for sequencing was CD8+ T cells from PBMCs. The origin of this receptor is a human donor with multiple sclerosis.

The CDR3 loop is CASSVTQGQHEQYF. The CDR3, as DNA: TGTGCCAGCAGCGTAACCCAGGGCCAGCACGAGCAGTACTTC. The chain is built from TRBV9 and TRBJ2-7; D perhaps matches TRBD1 (5 bases). Trimming took off 1 base at V and 5 bases at J, with 13 bases between the two ends. There are 14 residues in the CDR3. Germline values: CDR1 SGDLS, CDR2 YYNGEE.